What follows are 28 T cell receptor beta chains derived from one specimen sequenced in a study of blood T cell repertoires in COVID-19. Here immunoSEQ multiplex PCR was the method, and the copy in TCRdb shows in-frame clones only, minus some. The top ten clones hold under 6.5% of a sample with about 140,000 clones, around 87% of them seen once. The material sequenced was peripheral blood. The receptors here all came from a human donor in a cohort sampled during active COVID-19.

This chain links TRBV28 with TRBJ2-7; maybe TRBD2 (7 bases). Looked up from germline, CDR1 is MDHEN and CDR2 is SYDVKM. The CDR3 spans 16 residues. Trimming pared 5 bases from V and 5 bases from J, leaving 22 bases between. DNA for the CDR3: TGTGCCAGCAGTCTCCCCACGGGGGGCCCCCGGGACGAGCAGTACTTC. Its translation: CASSLPTGGPRDEQYF.

This clone was seen only a few times. V usage is TRBV11-2 and J usage is TRBJ1-1; the D gene is possibly TRBD1 (5 bases). The CDR3 length is 15 residues. Trimming left V 5 bases short and J 0 bases short, with 13 bases between. Germline CDR1 SGHAT, CDR2 FQNNGV. Written as DNA, the CDR3 is TGTGCCAGCAGCCCCCAGGGTAGCATGAACACTGAAGCTTTCTTT. Residues: CASSPQGSMNTEAFF.

This clone was seen just once. The CDR3: CASSRQGANSPLHF. The CDR3 coding sequence is TGTGCCAGCAGCCGACAGGGGGCGAATTCACCCCTCCACTTT. The J gene is TRBJ1-6, the V gene TRBV14, with 10 positions matching TRBD1. Germline CDR1 SGHDN, CDR2 FVKESK. The CDR3 extends over 14 amino acids. The trim removed 4 bases at V and 7 bases at J, leaving 1 base unmatched.

A few counts support this clone. The chain has TRBV5-4 and TRBJ1-2, with 7 positions matching TRBD1. The CDR3 consists of 14 residues. V lost 4 bases to trimming and J lost 2 bases; unmatched junction nucleotides: 5. Germline CDR1 SGHNT, CDR2 YYREEE (reference sequence). Here the CDR3 reads CASSPRQGNYGYTF. In nucleotides, the CDR3 is TGTGCCAGCAGCCCCCGACAGGGAAACTATGGCTACACCTTC.

The rearrangement joins TRBV18 to TRBJ1-5; 7 bases are shared with TRBD1. J was trimmed by 6 bases and V by 6 bases; bases with no gene match: 14. CDR3 length equals 16 residues. In germline, CDR1 is KGHSH, CDR2 LQKENI. CDR3 DNA sequence: TGTGCCAGCTCGGAGACAGGGCGCGGTAGGGCTCAGCCCCAGCATTTT. Translated, it gives CASSETGRGRAQPQHF.

CDR3 sequence: CVRSPAPQGQPTSDTQYF. CDR3 sequence (DNA): TGTGTCAGAAGCCCCGCCCCCCAAGGACAGCCAACATCAGATACGCAGTATTTT. The rearrangement links TRBV7-5 to TRBJ2-3; the table gives TRBD1 as D, unverified against the DNA. TRBV7-5 is listed as a pseudogene. The CDR3 loop spans 18 amino acids.

There are a few counts of this clone. The chain links TRBV3-1 (or the pseudogene TRBV3-2) to TRBJ2-3, with 11 bases identical to TRBD2. The CDR3 contains 17 residues. The V and J ends lost 2 bases and 4 bases, in that order; junction bases with no gene match: 8. In germline, CDR1 is LGHDT, CDR2 YNNKEL (reference sequence). The CDR3 region has the DNA TGTGCCAGCAGCCAATCCATGACTAGCGGGGTCGCAGATACGCAGTATTTT. It is translated as CASSQSMTSGVADTQYF.

The chain joins TRBV5-4 to TRBJ2-7; 7 bases line up with TRBD1. This CDR3 has 15 residues. The V gene end was trimmed by 4 bases and the J gene end by 2 bases; junction bases not matched to a gene: 9. Germline V gene sequence: CDR1 SGHNT, CDR2 YYREEE (reference sequence). CDR3 loop: CASSPSGQSAYEQYF. DNA for the CDR3: TGTGCCAGCAGCCCATCGGGACAGTCCGCCTACGAGCAGTACTTC.

This clone was seen only once. This chain connects TRBV7-6 to TRBJ1-5, with TRBD1 as a possible D gene (6 bases). CDR3 length: 13 residues. Germline CDR1 and CDR2: SGHVS and FNYEAQ. V lost 5 bases and J lost 6, with 11 bases in between. This chain's CDR3 is CASSKQGSQPQHF. CDR3 nucleotides: TGTGCCAGCAGCAAACAGGGTTCTCAGCCCCAGCATTTT.

The gene calls are TRBV28 and TRBJ2-7; TRBD1 matches at 8 bases. CDR3 length equals 14 residues. V was clipped by 5 bases and J by 12 bases; unmatched bases: 15. Germline CDR1 is MDHEN and CDR2 is SYDVKM. CDR3: CASSPPRTGSGRYF. DNA of the CDR3: TGTGCCAGCAGTCCCCCCCGGACAGGGTCAGGCCGGTACTTC.

The gene calls are TRBV5-1 and TRBJ1-6; 7 bases line up with TRBD1. With 0 bases clipped from V and 8 bases from J, the junction kept 5 bases outside the gene matches. The germline gives CDR1 SGHRS, CDR2 YFSETQ. The CDR3 length is 15 residues. The CDR3 coding sequence is TGCGCCAGCAGCTTGGCCTACAGGGGAGATTCACCCCTCCACTTT. Amino acids: CASSLAYRGDSPLHF.

The chain employs TRBV9 and TRBJ1-2; possible D gene TRBD1, 5 bases. The V end was cut by 4 bases, the J end by 7 bases, with 17 bases between. The germline CDR1 and CDR2 sequences are SGDLS and YYNGEE. This CDR3 is built from 14 residues. The CDR3 DNA reads as TGTGCCAGCAGCTTCGATGGGGGGAGGGCTGGCTACACCTTC. It specifies CASSFDGGRAGYTF.

This sequence joins TRBV19 and TRBJ2-7, with D possibly TRBD1 on 6 matching bases. Germline V CDR1 and CDR2: LNHDA, SQIVND (reference sequence). V was clipped by 5 bases and J by 6 bases, with 20 bases between them. CDR3 length equals 15 residues. DNA of the CDR3: TGTGCCAGTAGTTCTCTCCAGGGGTCGTTCTCCGAGCAGTACTTC. Protein: CASSSLQGSFSEQYF. Full variable domain (missing parts from reference TRBV19 and TRBJ2-7): DGGITQSPKYLFRKEGQNVTLSCEQNLNHDAMYWYRQDPGQGLRLIYYSQIVNDFQKGDIAEGYSVSREKKESFPLTVTSAQKNPTAFYLCASSSLQGSFSEQYFGPGTRLTVT.

CDR3 protein: CASSLFTGESYEQYF. In DNA, the CDR3 is TGTGCCAGCAGCTTATTCACAGGGGAGAGCTACGAGCAGTACTTC. The chain is built from TRBV5-5 and TRBJ2-7; 7 nucleotides agree with TRBD1. The V gene's germline CDR1 is SGHKS and CDR2 YYEKEE (reference sequence). CDR3 size: 15 residues. V gave up 2 bases and J gave up 3 bases; unmatched junction bases: 8.

The chain joins TRBV27 to TRBJ1-1, with D maybe TRBD1 (6 bases). The V end was cut by 6 bases, the J end by 3 bases, with 17 bases between. Germline CDR1 and CDR2: MNHEY and SMNVEV (reference sequence). CDR3 length equals 15 residues. The CDR3 DNA reads TGTGCCAGCAGAAAGACAGGCGCCGCTTACACTGAAGCTTTCTTT. Its translation: CASRKTGAAYTEAFF.

V gene TRBV21-1 combines with J gene TRBJ2-3; TRBD2 was called by the table and not checked on the DNA. TRBV21-1 has pseudogene status. The CDR3 contains 18 residues. DNA of the CDR3: TGTGCCAGCAGCAAAGAGTGGGGGCTAGCGGGGCTCACAGATACGCAGTATTTT. Translation: CASSKEWGLAGLTDTQYF.

The J gene is TRBJ2-7, the V gene TRBV14, with D unclear. Germline lookup yields CDR1 SGHDN and CDR2 FVKESK. CDR3 length: 13 amino acids. V lost 0 bases and J lost 4, with 7 bases in between. CDR3 region: CASSQDWPYEQYF. The CDR3 DNA is TGTGCCAGCAGCCAAGACTGGCCTTACGAGCAGTACTTC.

CDR3 coding DNA: TGTGCCAGCAGCCAAGTGGGAGACACTGAAGCTTTCTTT. It yields the protein CASSQVGDTEAFF. The V call is TRBV3-1 (or the pseudogene TRBV3-2), the J call TRBJ1-1; D ambiguous. The CDR3 is 13 amino acids. The germline V gene encodes CDR1 LGHDT and CDR2 YNNKEL (reference sequence). Trimming took 1 base from V and 3 from J, leaving 6 bases between them.

The chain joins TRBV3-1 (or the pseudogene TRBV3-2) to TRBJ2-7, with a possible D match to TRBD2 (5 bases). From germline, CDR1 is LGHDT and CDR2 YNNKEL (reference sequence). The CDR3 consists of 17 residues. V lost 1 base to trimming and J lost 2 bases, with 18 bases between them. CDR3 DNA: TGTGCCAGCAGCCAAGCCCCCGGGAACGGGATACCCTACGAGCAGTACTTC. Its translation is CASSQAPGNGIPYEQYF.

This clone has just a few counts. The chain carries TRBV19 and TRBJ1-4; D is ambiguous. Germline assignment: CDR1 LNHDA and CDR2 SQIVND (reference sequence). Trimming stripped 6 bases from V and 11 bases from J, with 16 bases between. CDR3 size: 13 residues. DNA for the CDR3: TGTGCCAGTAGGGCCGGGCGCCGGGAGAAACTGTTTTTT. This codes for CASRAGRREKLFF.

The chain has TRBV30 and TRBJ2-5; no clear D. With 0 bases removed from V and 0 bases from J, the gap between germline ends came to 11 bases. The CDR3 has 15 amino acids. The V gene's germline CDR1 is GTSNPN and CDR2 SVGIG (reference sequence). The CDR3 DNA sequence: TGTGCCTGGAGTGTACAAACAGCCTACCAAGAGACCCAGTACTTC. It translates to CAWSVQTAYQETQYF.

The V and J genes are TRBV15 and TRBJ2-5; 7 nucleotides match TRBD2. The CDR3 has 17 amino acids. Looked up from germline, CDR1 is LNHNV and CDR2 is YYDKDF (reference sequence). V dropped 4 bases and J dropped 2; count of bases not matched to a gene: 13. In nucleotides, the CDR3 is TGTGCCACCAGCACCTTAAACGTTCCGGGAGGACAAGAGACCCAGTACTTC. It codes for CATSTLNVPGGQETQYF.

This clone was detected only once. The rearrangement joins TRBV2 to TRBJ1-6; 8 bases map to TRBD1. The V gene end was trimmed by 5 bases and the J gene end by 10 bases; junction bases not matched to a gene: 7. CDR3 size: 14 residues. The V gene's germline CDR1 is SNHLY and CDR2 FYNNEI. This chain's CDR3 is CASSLDRAWSPLHF. The CDR3 nucleotides read TGTGCCAGCAGTCTGGACAGGGCTTGGTCACCCCTCCACTTT.

In its sample, this clone was seen a few times. One end of the junction varies from germline; a read error may be responsible. This chain uses TRBV7-9 with TRBJ2-7; possibly TRBD1 for D (6 bases). Germline V gene data show CDR1 as SEHNR and CDR2 as FQNEAQ (reference sequence). The CDR3 runs to 14 residues. CDR3 coding DNA: TGTGCCAGCAGCTCAGCGAGAATTCCGGGACACGCCATTTTC. Translating gives CASSSARIPGHAIF.

The CDR3 spells CASSLREATGNHEQYF. In DNA, the CDR3 is TGTGCCAGCAGCCTGAGGGAGGCAACCGGGAACCACGAGCAGTACTTC. The chain is built from TRBV7-9 and TRBJ2-7, with a tentative D call TRBD2 (6 bases). CDR3 length equals 16 residues. Germline V CDR1 and CDR2: SEHNR, FQNEAQ (reference sequence). V was cut by 5 bases and J by 5 bases, with 22 bases left in between.

The CDR3 here is CASSSSGGTVSYEQYF. CDR3 in DNA: TGTGCCAGCAGCTCCTCGGGGGGGACAGTTTCCTACGAGCAGTACTTC. The V and J genes are TRBV7-2 and TRBJ2-7; a weak D match, TRBD2 (8 bases). CDR3 length equals 16 residues. V lost 4 bases, J lost 1 base, and 17 bases lay in between. Germline CDR1 is SGHTA and CDR2 is FQGNSA.

The gene calls are TRBV2 and TRBJ1-4, with 7 bases fitting TRBD1. The ends lost 2 bases at V and 5 bases at J; junction bases unmatched: 2. CDR3 length: 14 amino acids. In germline, CDR1 is SNHLY, CDR2 FYNNEI. The CDR3 coding sequence is TGTGCCAGCAGTGAAAGGGGGCTAAATGAAAAACTGTTTTTT. Its translation: CASSERGLNEKLFF.

The sample holds one count of this clone. The chain has TRBV3-1 (or the pseudogene TRBV3-2) and TRBJ2-7, with 10 bases aligning to TRBD2. Looked up from germline, CDR1 is LGHDT and CDR2 is YNNKEL (reference sequence). CDR3 length: 14 residues. V was pared by 4 bases and J by 2 bases, with 2 bases of the junction left unmatched. The CDR3 loop reads CASSPSGGAYEQYF. DNA of the CDR3: TGTGCCAGCAGCCCAAGCGGGGGGGCCTACGAGCAGTACTTC.